The clone carrying this T cell receptor beta chain was detected only a few times. Original handling: Amplification with reference gene primers provided the estimates of nucleated cell counts. The assay was immunoSEQ multiplex PCR, and TCRdb's table has in-frame clones only and misses some. The V and J calls and clone size were taken over from that table, and D and trimming were inferred from the DNA. This sample has about 210,000 clones; 84% occur once, and the top ten carry roughly 10%. The data derive from a study of blood T cell repertoires in COVID-19. Study background: Some COVID-19 samples were acute and others convalescent; all came from the United States, Italy and Spain.

V trimming: 7 bases; J trimming: 1 base; junction bases outside the gene matches: 6. Per the germline V gene, CDR1 is MNHEY and CDR2 is SVGAGI. The CDR3 is made up of 15 amino acids. The chain couples TRBV6-5 to TRBJ2-1; 8 positions match TRBD2. This TCR derives from a woman of 80 years or more with COVID-19, enrolled during active disease. Sequencing was carried out using peripheral blood. CDR3 loop: CASIYSGGSYNEQFF. DNA of the CDR3: TGTGCCAGCATCTACAGCGGGGGATCCTACAATGAGCAGTTCTTC.